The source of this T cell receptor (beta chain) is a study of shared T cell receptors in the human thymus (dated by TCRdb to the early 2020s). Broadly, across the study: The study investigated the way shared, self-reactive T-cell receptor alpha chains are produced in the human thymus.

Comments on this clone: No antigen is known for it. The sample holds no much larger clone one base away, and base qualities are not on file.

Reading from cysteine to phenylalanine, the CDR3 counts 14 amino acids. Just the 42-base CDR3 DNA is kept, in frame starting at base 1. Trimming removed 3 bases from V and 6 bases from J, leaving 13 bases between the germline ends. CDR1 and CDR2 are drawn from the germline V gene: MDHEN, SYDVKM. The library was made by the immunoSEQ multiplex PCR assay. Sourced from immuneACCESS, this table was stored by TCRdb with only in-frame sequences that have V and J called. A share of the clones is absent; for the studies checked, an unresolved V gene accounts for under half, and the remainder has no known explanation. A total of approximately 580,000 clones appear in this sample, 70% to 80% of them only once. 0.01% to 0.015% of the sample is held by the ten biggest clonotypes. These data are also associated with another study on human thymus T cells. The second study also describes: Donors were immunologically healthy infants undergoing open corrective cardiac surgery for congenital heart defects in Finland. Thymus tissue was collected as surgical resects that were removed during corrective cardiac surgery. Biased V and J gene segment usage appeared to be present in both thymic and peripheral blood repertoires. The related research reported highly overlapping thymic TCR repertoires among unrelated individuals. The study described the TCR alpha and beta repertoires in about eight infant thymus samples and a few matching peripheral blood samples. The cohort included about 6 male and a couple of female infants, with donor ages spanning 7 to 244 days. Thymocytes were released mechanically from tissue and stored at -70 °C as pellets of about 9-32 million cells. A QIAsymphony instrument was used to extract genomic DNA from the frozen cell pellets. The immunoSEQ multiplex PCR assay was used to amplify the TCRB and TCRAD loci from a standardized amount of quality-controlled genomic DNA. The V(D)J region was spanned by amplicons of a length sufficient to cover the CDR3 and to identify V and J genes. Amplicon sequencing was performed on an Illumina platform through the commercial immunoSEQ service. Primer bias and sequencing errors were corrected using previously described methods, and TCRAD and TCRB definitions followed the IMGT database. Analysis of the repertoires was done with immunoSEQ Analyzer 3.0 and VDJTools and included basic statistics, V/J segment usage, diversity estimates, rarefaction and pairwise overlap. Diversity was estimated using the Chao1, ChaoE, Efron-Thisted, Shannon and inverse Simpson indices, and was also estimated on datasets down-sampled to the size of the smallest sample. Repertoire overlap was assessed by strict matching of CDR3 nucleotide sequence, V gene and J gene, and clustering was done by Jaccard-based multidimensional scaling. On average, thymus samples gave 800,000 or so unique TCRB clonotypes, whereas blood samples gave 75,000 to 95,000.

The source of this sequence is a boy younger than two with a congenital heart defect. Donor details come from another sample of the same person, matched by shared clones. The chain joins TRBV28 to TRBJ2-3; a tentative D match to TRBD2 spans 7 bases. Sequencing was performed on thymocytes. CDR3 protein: CASSFRGGPDTQYF. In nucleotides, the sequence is TGTGCCAGCAGTTTCCGCGGGGGCCCGGATACGCAGTATTTT.